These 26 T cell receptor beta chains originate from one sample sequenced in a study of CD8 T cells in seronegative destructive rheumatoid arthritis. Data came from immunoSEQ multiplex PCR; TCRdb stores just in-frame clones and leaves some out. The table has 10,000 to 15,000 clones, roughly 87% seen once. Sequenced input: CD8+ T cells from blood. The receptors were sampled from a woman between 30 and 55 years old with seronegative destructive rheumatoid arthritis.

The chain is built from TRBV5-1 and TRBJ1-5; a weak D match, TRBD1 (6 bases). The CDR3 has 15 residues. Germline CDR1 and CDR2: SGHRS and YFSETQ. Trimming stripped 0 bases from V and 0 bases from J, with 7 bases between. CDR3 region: CASSLGQDSNQPQHF. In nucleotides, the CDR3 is TGCGCCAGCAGCTTGGGACAGGATAGCAATCAGCCCCAGCATTTT. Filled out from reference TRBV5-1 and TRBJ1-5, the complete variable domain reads KAGVTQTPRYLIKTRGQQVTLSCSPISGHRSVSWYQQTPGQGLQFLFEYFSETQRNKGNFPGRFSGRQFSNSRSEMNVSTLELGDSALYLCASSLGQDSNQPQHFGDGTRLSIL.

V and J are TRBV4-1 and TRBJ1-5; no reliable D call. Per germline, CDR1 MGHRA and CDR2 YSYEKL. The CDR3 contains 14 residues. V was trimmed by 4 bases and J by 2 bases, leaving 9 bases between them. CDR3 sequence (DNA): TGCGCCAGCAGCCCTATAGGAGGCAATCAGCCCCAGCATTTT. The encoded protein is CASSPIGGNQPQHF.

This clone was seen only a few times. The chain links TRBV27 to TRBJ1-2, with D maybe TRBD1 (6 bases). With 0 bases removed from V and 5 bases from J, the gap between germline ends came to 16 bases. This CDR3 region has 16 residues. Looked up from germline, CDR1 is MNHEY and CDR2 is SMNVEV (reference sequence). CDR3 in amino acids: CASSLSKQGVEYGYTF. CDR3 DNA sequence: TGTGCCAGCAGTTTATCGAAACAGGGAGTAGAATATGGCTACACCTTC.

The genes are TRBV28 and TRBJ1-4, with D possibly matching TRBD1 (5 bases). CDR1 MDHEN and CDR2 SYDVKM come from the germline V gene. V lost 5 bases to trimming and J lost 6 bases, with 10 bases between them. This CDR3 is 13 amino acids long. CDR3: CASSPGLDEKLFF. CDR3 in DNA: TGTGCCAGCAGTCCAGGGTTGGATGAAAAACTGTTTTTT.

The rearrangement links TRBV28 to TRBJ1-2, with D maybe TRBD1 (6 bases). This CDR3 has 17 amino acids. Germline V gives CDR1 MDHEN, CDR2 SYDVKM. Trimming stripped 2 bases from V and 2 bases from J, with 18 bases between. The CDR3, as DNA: TGTGCCAGCAGTTTAAGCGTCAGGGGAAGGGACAACTATGGCTACACCTTC. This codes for CASSLSVRGRDNYGYTF.

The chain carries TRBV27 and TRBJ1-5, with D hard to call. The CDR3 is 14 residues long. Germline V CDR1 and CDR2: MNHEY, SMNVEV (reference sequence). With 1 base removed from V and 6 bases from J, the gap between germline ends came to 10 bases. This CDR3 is CASSLYPRGQPQHF. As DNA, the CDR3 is TGTGCCAGCAGTTTATACCCTCGAGGTCAGCCCCAGCATTTT.

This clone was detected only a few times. In DNA, the CDR3 is TGCAGCGTTTGGGGGCAGGGGAACTCCTACGAGCAGTACTTC. This gives the protein CSVWGQGNSYEQYF. The chain uses TRBV29-1 and TRBJ2-7, with D maybe TRBD1 (6 bases). This CDR3 is built from 14 residues. V gave up 5 bases and J gave up 0 bases, with 14 bases separating them. Germline CDR1 reads SQVTM; CDR2 reads ANQGSEA.

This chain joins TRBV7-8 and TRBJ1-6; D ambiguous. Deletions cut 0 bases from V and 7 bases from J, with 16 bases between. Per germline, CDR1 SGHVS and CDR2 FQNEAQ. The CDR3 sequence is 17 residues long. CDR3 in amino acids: CASSLAEAGFWNSPLHF. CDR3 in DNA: TGTGCCAGCAGCTTAGCGGAGGCAGGCTTTTGGAATTCACCCCTCCACTTT.

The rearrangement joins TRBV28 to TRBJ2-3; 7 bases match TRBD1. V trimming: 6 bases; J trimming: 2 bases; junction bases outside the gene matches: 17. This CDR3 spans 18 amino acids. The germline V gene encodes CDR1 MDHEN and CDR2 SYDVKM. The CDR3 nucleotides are TGTGCCAGCAGAGTTAAATGGGTAGCACAGGGGTTCACAGATACGCAGTATTTT. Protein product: CASRVKWVAQGFTDTQYF.

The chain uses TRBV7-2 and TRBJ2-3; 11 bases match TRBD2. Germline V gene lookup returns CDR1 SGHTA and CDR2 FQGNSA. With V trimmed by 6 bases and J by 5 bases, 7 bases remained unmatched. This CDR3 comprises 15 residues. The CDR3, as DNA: TGTGCCAGCAGAATGCTAGCGGGGGGCAAAGATACGCAGTATTTT. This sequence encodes CASRMLAGGKDTQYF.

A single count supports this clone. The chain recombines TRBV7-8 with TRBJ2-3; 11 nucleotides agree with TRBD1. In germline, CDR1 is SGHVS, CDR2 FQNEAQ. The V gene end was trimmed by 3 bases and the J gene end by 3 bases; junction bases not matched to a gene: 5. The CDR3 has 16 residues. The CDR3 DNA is TGTGCCAGCAGCTTGGGACAGGGGGGGATGACAGATACGCAGTATTTT. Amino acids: CASSLGQGGMTDTQYF.

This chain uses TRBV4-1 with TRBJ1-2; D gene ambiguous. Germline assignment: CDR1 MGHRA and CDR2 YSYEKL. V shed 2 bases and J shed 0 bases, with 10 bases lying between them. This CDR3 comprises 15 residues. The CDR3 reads CASSQSSRANYGYTF. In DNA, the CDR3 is TGCGCCAGCAGCCAAAGCTCGCGGGCTAACTATGGCTACACCTTC.

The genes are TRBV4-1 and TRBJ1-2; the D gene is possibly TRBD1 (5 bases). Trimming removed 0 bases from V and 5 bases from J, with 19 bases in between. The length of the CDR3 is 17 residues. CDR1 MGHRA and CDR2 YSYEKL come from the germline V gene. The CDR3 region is CASSQEGGGSGVYGYTF. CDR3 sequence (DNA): TGCGCCAGCAGCCAAGAAGGTGGAGGGTCGGGGGTTTATGGCTACACCTTC.

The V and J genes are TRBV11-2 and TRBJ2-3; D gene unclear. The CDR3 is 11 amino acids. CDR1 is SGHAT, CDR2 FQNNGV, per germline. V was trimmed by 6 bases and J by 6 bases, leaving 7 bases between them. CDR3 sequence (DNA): TGTGCCAGCAGGTATTTTGATACGCAGTATTTT. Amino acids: CASRYFDTQYF. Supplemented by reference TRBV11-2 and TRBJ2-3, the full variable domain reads EAGVAQSPRYKIIEKRQSVAFWCNPISGHATLYWYQQILGQGPKLLIQFQNNGVVDDSQLPKDRFSAERLKGVDSTLKIQPAKLEDSAVYLCASRYFDTQYFGPGTRLTVL.

CDR3 region: CASRDIRGREETQYF. DNA for the CDR3: TGTGCCAGCAGGGACATCAGGGGGCGCGAAGAGACCCAGTACTTC. The chain couples TRBV2 to TRBJ2-5; 8 nucleotides agree with TRBD1. Germline loops: CDR1 SNHLY, CDR2 FYNNEI. CDR3 length: 15 residues. Trimming removed 6 bases from V and 3 bases from J; junction bases left unmatched: 9.

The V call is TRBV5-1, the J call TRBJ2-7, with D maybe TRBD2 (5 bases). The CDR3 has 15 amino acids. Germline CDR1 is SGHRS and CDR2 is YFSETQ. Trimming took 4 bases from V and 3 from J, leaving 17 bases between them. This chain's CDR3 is CASSGEWGEIYEQYF. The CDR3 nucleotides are TGCGCCAGCAGCGGAGAATGGGGAGAGATCTACGAGCAGTACTTC.

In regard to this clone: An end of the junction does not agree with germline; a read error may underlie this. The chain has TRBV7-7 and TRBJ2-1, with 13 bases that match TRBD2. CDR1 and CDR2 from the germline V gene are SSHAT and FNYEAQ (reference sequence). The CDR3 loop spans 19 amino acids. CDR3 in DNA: TGTGCTAGCAGCTTAGGACTAGCGGGGGACGCTTCTGAGGACAATGAGCAGTTCTTC. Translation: CASSLGLAGDASEDNEQFF. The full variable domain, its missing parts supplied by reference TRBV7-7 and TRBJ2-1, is GAGVSQSPRYKVTKRGQDVTLRCDPISSHATLYWYQQALGQGPEFLTYFNYEAQPDKSGLPSDRFSAERPEGSISTLTIQRTEQRDSAMYRCASSLGLAGDASEDNEQFFGPGTRLTVL.

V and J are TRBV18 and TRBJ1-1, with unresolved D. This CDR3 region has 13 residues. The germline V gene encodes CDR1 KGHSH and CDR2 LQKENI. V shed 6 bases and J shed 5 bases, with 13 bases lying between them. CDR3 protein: CASSPKGGTEAFF. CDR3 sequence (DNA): TGTGCCAGCTCTCCTAAGGGAGGGACTGAAGCTTTCTTT.

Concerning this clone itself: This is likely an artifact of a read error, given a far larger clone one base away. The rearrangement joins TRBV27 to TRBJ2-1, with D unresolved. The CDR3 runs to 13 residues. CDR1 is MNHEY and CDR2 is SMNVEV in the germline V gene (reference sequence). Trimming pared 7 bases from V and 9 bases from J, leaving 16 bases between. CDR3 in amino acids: CASIHTAAGEQFF. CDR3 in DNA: TGTGCCAGCATCCATACAGCCGCCGGTGAGCAGTTCTTC.

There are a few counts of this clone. The chain's CDR3 is CASSSRTGQGRSPYEQYF. In DNA, the CDR3 is TGTGCCAGCAGCTCGCGAACGGGACAGGGGAGAAGCCCCTACGAGCAGTACTTC. This sequence joins TRBV7-9 and TRBJ2-7, with TRBD1 identical over 10 bases. Germline lookup yields CDR1 SEHNR and CDR2 FQNEAQ (reference sequence). This CDR3 spans 18 amino acids. V trimming: 4 bases; J trimming: 2 bases; junction bases outside the gene matches: 14.

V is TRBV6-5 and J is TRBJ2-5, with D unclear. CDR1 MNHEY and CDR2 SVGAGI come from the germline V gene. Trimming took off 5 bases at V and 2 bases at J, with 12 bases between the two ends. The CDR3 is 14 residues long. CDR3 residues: CASSRLQGQETQYF. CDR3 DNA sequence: TGTGCCAGCAGTAGACTGCAAGGACAAGAGACCCAGTACTTC.

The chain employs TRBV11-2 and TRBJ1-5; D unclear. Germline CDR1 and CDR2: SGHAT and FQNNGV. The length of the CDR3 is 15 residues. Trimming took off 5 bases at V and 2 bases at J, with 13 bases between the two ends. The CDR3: CASSPGRAGNQPQHF. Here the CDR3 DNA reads TGTGCCAGCAGCCCGGGGAGGGCTGGCAATCAGCCCCAGCATTTT.

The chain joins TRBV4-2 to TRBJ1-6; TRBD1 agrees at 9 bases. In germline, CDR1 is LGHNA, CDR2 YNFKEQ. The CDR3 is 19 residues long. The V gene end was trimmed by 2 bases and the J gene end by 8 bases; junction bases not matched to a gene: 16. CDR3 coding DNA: TGTGCCAGCAGCCAAACCCCCATCCAGACAGGGGGTACGCATTCACCCCTCCACTTT. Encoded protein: CASSQTPIQTGGTHSPLHF.

The CDR3 nucleotides are TGTGCCAGCTCACTAACAGGGACTGGGGCCAACGTCCTGACTTTC. This gives the protein CASSLTGTGANVLTF. The chain has TRBV18 and TRBJ2-6, with a tentative D call TRBD1 (6 bases). CDR1 is KGHSH and CDR2 is LQKENI in the germline V gene. The CDR3 has 15 amino acids. Trimming took 4 bases from V and 2 from J, leaving 9 bases between them.

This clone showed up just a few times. CDR3 nucleotide sequence: TGTGCCAGTAGTATTGTCGGGGGCACCGGGGAGCTGTTTTTT. This encodes CASSIVGGTGELFF. The rearrangement uses TRBV19 and TRBJ2-2; the D gene is possibly TRBD2 (6 bases). The V end lost 3 bases, the J end lost 4 bases, and 9 bases lay between the germline ends. Per the germline V gene, CDR1 is LNHDA and CDR2 is SQIVND (reference sequence). The CDR3 contains 14 residues.

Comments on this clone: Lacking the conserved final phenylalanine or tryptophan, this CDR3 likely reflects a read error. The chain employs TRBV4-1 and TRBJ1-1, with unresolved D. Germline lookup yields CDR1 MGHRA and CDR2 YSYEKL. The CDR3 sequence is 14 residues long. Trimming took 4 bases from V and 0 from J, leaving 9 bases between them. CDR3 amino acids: CASSPREVNTEAFL. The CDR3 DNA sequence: TGCGCCAGCAGCCCACGGGAAGTGAACACTGAAGCTTTCCTT.